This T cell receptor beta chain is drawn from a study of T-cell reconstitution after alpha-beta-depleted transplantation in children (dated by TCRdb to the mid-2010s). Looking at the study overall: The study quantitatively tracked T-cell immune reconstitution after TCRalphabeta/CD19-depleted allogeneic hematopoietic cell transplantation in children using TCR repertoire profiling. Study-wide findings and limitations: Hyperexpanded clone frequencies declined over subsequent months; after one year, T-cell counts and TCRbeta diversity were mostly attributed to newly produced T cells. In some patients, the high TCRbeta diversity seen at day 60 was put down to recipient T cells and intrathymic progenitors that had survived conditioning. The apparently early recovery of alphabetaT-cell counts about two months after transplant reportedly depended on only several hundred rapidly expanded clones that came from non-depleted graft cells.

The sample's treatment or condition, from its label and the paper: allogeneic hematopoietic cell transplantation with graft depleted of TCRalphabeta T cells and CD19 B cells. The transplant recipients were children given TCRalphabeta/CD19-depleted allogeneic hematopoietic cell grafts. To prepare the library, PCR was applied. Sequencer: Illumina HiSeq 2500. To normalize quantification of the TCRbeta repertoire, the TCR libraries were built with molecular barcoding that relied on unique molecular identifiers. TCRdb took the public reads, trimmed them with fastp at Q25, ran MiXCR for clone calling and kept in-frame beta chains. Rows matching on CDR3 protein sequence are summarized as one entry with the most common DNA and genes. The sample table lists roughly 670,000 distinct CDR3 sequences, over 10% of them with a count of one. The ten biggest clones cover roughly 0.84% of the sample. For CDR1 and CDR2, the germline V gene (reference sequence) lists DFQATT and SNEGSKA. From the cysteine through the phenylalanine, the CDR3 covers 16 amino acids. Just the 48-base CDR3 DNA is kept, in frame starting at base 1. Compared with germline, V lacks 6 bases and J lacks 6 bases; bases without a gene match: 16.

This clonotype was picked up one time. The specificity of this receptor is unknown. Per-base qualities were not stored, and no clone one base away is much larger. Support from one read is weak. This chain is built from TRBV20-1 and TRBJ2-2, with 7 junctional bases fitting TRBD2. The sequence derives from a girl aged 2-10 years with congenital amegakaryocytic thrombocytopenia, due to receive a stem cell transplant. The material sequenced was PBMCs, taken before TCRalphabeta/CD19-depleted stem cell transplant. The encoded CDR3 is CSARGWGEGRSGELFF. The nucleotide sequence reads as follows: TGCAGTGCCCGGGGTTGGGGGGAGGGCCGGTCCGGGGAGCTGTTTTTT.